This T cell receptor (beta chain) was observed in a study of Ad26.COV2.S vaccination and SARS-CoV-2 variants. Study as a whole: As a participant in COV1001, the donor was in the Ad26.COV2.S trial arm. The study, taken as a whole, reports: Reports say spike-specific CD8+ and CD4+ T cell responses covered substantial breadth after vaccination.

About this clone: Its target is not known.

Using immunoSEQ multiplex PCR, the repertoire was profiled, and TCRdb retains in-frame clones only, with some absent. Among about 390,000 clones listed, 92% were seen once. Noted treatment: about 20 received Ad26.COV2.S at low or high dose, single or two shots; several received placebo; per-sample allocation not given. Sampling occurred on day 63 after the first vaccine or placebo injection. What was given as vaccine was an Ad26 vector encoding Wuhan-strain SARS-CoV-2 spike. The CDR3 loop spans 14 amino acids. From germline, CDR1 is SGHDT and CDR2 YYEEEE. V gave up 0 bases and J gave up 9 bases; unmatched junction bases: 8.

Source: peripheral blood, taken in a trial of Ad26.COV2.S vaccine versus placebo. The chain employs TRBV5-6 and TRBJ1-2; 7 bases match TRBD1. The origin of this receptor is a person aged 18 to 65 who received the Ad26.COV2.S COVID-19 vaccine or a placebo. The DNA for the CDR3 is TGTGCCAGCAGCTTGGGTCTGGAACAGGGGAGCTACACCTTC. Amino acids: CASSLGLEQGSYTF.